A single sample is the source of the 25 T cell receptor beta chains below, sequenced in a study of shared clonotypes between healthy human individuals (dated by TCRdb to the early 2020s). Library creation used the immunoSEQ multiplex PCR assay. This immuneACCESS table, as held by TCRdb, lists in-frame sequences with V and J called but not all clones. Of the missing ones, under half trace to an unresolved V gene in checked studies; the others have no known cause. This sample comprises about 2.2 million clones, about 92% of them detected only once. The top ten clonotypes cover 1.5% to 2% of the sample. CD8 naive samples were CD45RO-negative cells positively selected for CCR7, giving a CD45RA+CCR7+ population that excluded TemRA cells. Sequenced: naive CD8+ T cells from PBMCs. This sample's cell subset or site label indicates: CD45RA+CCR7+. Receptors originate from a man in his late teens or twenties in good health. Some clones in this sample may be carry-over from other donors' samples.

The chain uses TRBV9 and TRBJ2-1; 11 bases are shared with TRBD2. This CDR3 region has 18 residues. Germline CDR1 and CDR2: SGDLS and YYNGEE. Germline trimming cut 0 bases from V and 5 bases from J; bases unmatched to any gene: 10. CDR3 protein: CASSVAALLAGAHNEQFF. CDR3 nucleotide sequence: TGTGCCAGCAGCGTAGCCGCCTTACTAGCGGGAGCACACAATGAGCAGTTCTTC. Using reference TRBV9 and TRBJ2-1 for the parts outside the CDR3, the full variable domain is DSGVTQTPKHLITATGQRVTLRCSPRSGDLSVYWYQQSLDQGLQFLIQYYNGEERAKGNILERFSAQQFPDLHSELNLSSLELGDSALYFCASSVAALLAGAHNEQFFGPGTRLTVL.

The chain joins TRBV2 to TRBJ2-3; 9 bases map to TRBD2. CDR1 is SNHLY and CDR2 is FYNNEI in the germline V gene. With V trimmed by 6 bases and J by 4 bases, 5 bases remained unmatched. The CDR3 is 14 residues long. The CDR3 loop reads CASRAGGAADTQYF. CDR3 DNA sequence: TGTGCCAGCAGAGCGGGAGGAGCGGCAGATACGCAGTATTTT.

The CDR3 reads CASSQDRGQGWTEAFF. The CDR3 DNA sequence: TGCGCCAGCAGCCAAGATAGGGGACAGGGGTGGACTGAAGCTTTCTTT. This chain connects TRBV4-3 to TRBJ1-1; TRBD1 matches at 10 bases. From germline, CDR1 is LGHNA and CDR2 YSLEER. V was clipped by 0 bases and J by 5 bases; unmatched bases: 6. The CDR3 extends over 16 amino acids.

The rearrangement uses TRBV9 and TRBJ1-2; no reliable D call. The germline V gene encodes CDR1 SGDLS and CDR2 YYNGEE. The CDR3 has 14 residues. Deletions cut 2 bases from V and 3 bases from J, with 11 bases between. CDR3 in DNA: TGTGCCAGCAGCGTTAGCGAGGCAGACTATGGCTACACCTTC. This gives the protein CASSVSEADYGYTF.

The chain links TRBV19 to TRBJ2-3; TRBD1 agrees at 9 bases. V shed 4 bases and J 4 bases; nucleotides not matched to a gene: 9. The germline gives CDR1 LNHDA, CDR2 SQIVND (reference sequence). This CDR3 is 16 amino acids long. In DNA, the CDR3 is TGTGCCAGTAGTAGGACAGGGGCCTTTCGTCCAGATACGCAGTATTTT. This encodes CASSRTGAFRPDTQYF.

This clone appeared once. This sample also contains other DNA sequences that code for the same CDR3. The V call is TRBV7-9, the J call TRBJ2-2; no firm D call. V dropped 1 base and J dropped 2 bases, with 8 bases sitting between them. There are 15 residues in the CDR3. Germline CDR1 is SEHNR and CDR2 is FQNEAQ (reference sequence). CDR3 in DNA: TGTGCCAGCAGCTTAGTCCCAGCTAACACCGGGGAGCTGTTTTTT. Its translation is CASSLVPANTGELFF.

This rearrangement joins TRBV6-5 to TRBJ1-5, with D hard to call. This CDR3 is built from 14 residues. Trimming pared 4 bases from V and 0 bases from J, leaving 7 bases between. Germline CDR1 reads MNHEY; CDR2 reads SVGAGI. CDR3 residues: CASSWSLSNQPQHF. The DNA of the CDR3 is TGTGCCAGCAGTTGGTCTCTTAGCAATCAGCCCCAGCATTTT.

This sequence joins TRBV11-2 and TRBJ2-2, with D unclear. The V and J ends lost 0 bases and 1 base respectively, with 9 bases between them. There are 16 residues in the CDR3. Germline lookup yields CDR1 SGHAT and CDR2 FQNNGV. This chain's CDR3 is CASSLDPFRNTGELFF. The CDR3 DNA reads as TGTGCCAGCAGCTTAGATCCATTTAGGAACACCGGGGAGCTGTTTTTT.

The gene calls are TRBV19 and TRBJ2-7; tentatively, D is TRBD2 (7 bases). Trimming removed 5 bases at V and 2 bases at J, with 13 bases between. CDR1 is LNHDA, CDR2 SQIVND, per germline (reference sequence). The CDR3 is 14 residues long. The CDR3 loop reads CASSPSGTTYEQYF. Written as DNA, the CDR3 is TGTGCCAGTAGTCCAAGCGGGACAACCTACGAGCAGTACTTC.

V is TRBV27 and J is TRBJ2-1; 10 bases line up with TRBD1. From germline, CDR1 is MNHEY and CDR2 SMNVEV (reference sequence). Trimming at V came to 2 bases and at J to 2 bases, leaving 6 bases not matched to a gene. CDR3 length: 17 amino acids. The CDR3 nucleotides are TGTGCCAGCAGTTTAGGTCCCGGGACAGGGGCCTACAATGAGCAGTTCTTC. Translation: CASSLGPGTGAYNEQFF.

This clone occurred once. The genes are TRBV28 and TRBJ1-2; 7 nucleotides match TRBD1. Unmatched junction bases numbered 19, after V lost 6 bases and J lost 6 bases. CDR3 length: 17 residues. Germline-derived CDR1 and CDR2 are MDHEN and SYDVKM. The CDR3 sequence is CASSLGIVQGIRDGYTF. CDR3 sequence (DNA): TGTGCCAGCAGCCTAGGGATAGTACAGGGGATCCGGGATGGCTACACCTTC.

This clone was seen once. The gene calls are TRBV5-5 and TRBJ2-7, with a weak D call TRBD2 (6 bases). Germline CDR1 and CDR2: SGHKS and YYEKEE (reference sequence). There are 15 residues in the CDR3. V was shortened by 6 bases and J by 0 bases, with 16 bases between the two germline ends. The CDR3 is CASIYSQEGSYEQYF. The DNA for the CDR3 is TGTGCCAGCATCTATTCTCAGGAGGGCTCCTACGAGCAGTACTTC.

V usage is TRBV4-1 and J usage is TRBJ2-1; possible D gene TRBD2, 5 bases. CDR3 length: 17 residues. Trimming took 0 bases from V and 0 from J, leaving 12 bases between them. Looked up from germline, CDR1 is MGHRA and CDR2 is YSYEKL. The chain's CDR3 is CASSQDVEVSSYNEQFF. CDR3 nucleotide sequence: TGCGCCAGCAGCCAAGATGTGGAGGTGAGCTCCTACAATGAGCAGTTCTTC.

The chain employs TRBV19 and TRBJ1-1; a weak D match, TRBD1 (5 bases). The CDR3 length is 13 residues. Per germline, CDR1 LNHDA and CDR2 SQIVND (reference sequence). V lost 5 bases and J lost 3, with 10 bases in between. The CDR3 DNA reads as TGTGCCAGTAGTGCAGGGACCCACACTGAAGCTTTCTTT. Protein sequence: CASSAGTHTEAFF.

As to this clone: In the same sample, other DNA sequences code for this CDR3. This chain uses TRBV19 with TRBJ1-5; no firm D call. V was pared by 3 bases and J by 7 bases, with 13 bases between. CDR3 length equals 14 residues. Germline values: CDR1 LNHDA, CDR2 SQIVND (reference sequence). This CDR3 is CASSIRDRGQPQHF. The CDR3 DNA reads TGTGCCAGTAGTATCCGCGACCGGGGACAGCCCCAGCATTTT.

This sequence joins TRBV12-5 and TRBJ2-5; TRBD1 might be the D (6 bases). Germline CDR1 reads LGHNT; CDR2 reads FRNRAP. V was trimmed by 3 bases and J by 4 bases, leaving 12 bases between them. The CDR3 spans 14 residues. The CDR3 coding sequence is TGTGCTAGTGGTTTAACAGGGCGAGGAGAGACCCAGTACTTC. Residues: CASGLTGRGETQYF.

With regard to this clone: The sample holds other DNA sequences that translate to the same CDR3. The V gene is TRBV27, the J gene TRBJ2-7; D not certain. The CDR3 length is 13 residues. Germline assignment: CDR1 MNHEY and CDR2 SMNVEV (reference sequence). V was cut by 3 bases and J by 2 bases, with 8 bases left in between. The CDR3 protein is CASSFGITYEQYF. In DNA form, the CDR3 reads TGTGCCAGCAGTTTTGGGATCACCTACGAGCAGTACTTC.

V usage is TRBV9 and J usage is TRBJ2-7; D is ambiguous. Trimming removed 0 bases at V and 0 bases at J, with 7 bases between. The CDR3 sequence is 14 residues long. Looked up from germline, CDR1 is SGDLS and CDR2 is YYNGEE. The CDR3 is CASSVGAYSYEQYF. The CDR3 DNA follows: TGTGCCAGCAGCGTAGGGGCCTACTCCTACGAGCAGTACTTC.

This CDR3 reads CASGLGGTGQNTEAFF. CDR3 in DNA: TGTGCTAGTGGTTTGGGGGGGACAGGCCAGAACACTGAAGCTTTCTTT. V is TRBV12-5 and J is TRBJ1-1; 8 bases align to TRBD1. In germline, CDR1 is LGHNT, CDR2 FRNRAP. This CDR3 spans 16 amino acids. V trimming: 1 base; J trimming: 1 base; junction bases outside the gene matches: 5.

The chain combines TRBV6-1 with TRBJ2-7; D may be TRBD2 (6 bases). This CDR3 is 15 amino acids long. From germline, CDR1 is MNHNS and CDR2 SASEGT. V was clipped by 10 bases and J by 0 bases, with 19 bases between them. The chain's CDR3 is CAIQGAIGSSYEQYF. CDR3 DNA sequence: TGTGCCATACAAGGGGCAATCGGGAGCTCCTACGAGCAGTACTTC.

This chain joins TRBV4-1 and TRBJ2-3; perhaps D is TRBD1 or TRBD2 (6 bases each). V lost 1 base, J lost 3 bases, and 14 bases lay in between. Germline CDR1 MGHRA, CDR2 YSYEKL. The CDR3 has 16 residues. This chain's CDR3 is CASSQVGTGRTDTQYF. For the CDR3, the DNA is TGCGCCAGCAGCCAAGTAGGAACAGGGAGGACAGATACGCAGTATTTT.

Remarks on this clone: Other DNA sequences in this sample translate to the same CDR3. The gene calls are TRBV7-6 and TRBJ2-2; D gene unclear. The CDR3 covers 12 residues. Per the germline V gene, CDR1 is SGHVS and CDR2 is FNYEAQ. Trimming took off 1 base at V and 6 bases at J, with 3 bases between the two ends. The CDR3 region is CASSLGPGELFF. CDR3 nucleotides: TGTGCCAGCAGCTTAGGGCCCGGGGAGCTGTTTTTT.

A single count supports this clone. V and J are TRBV7-9 and TRBJ2-6; D remains unclear. Germline CDR1 is SEHNR and CDR2 is FQNEAQ (reference sequence). Trimming removed 2 bases from V and 3 bases from J, with 8 bases in between. The CDR3 is made up of 15 amino acids. CDR3: CASSLLDGGANVLTF. CDR3 sequence (DNA): TGTGCCAGCAGCTTACTGGACGGTGGGGCCAACGTCCTGACTTTC.

The chain couples TRBV27 to TRBJ1-2; 8 bases match TRBD1. Per the germline V gene, CDR1 is MNHEY and CDR2 is SMNVEV (reference sequence). The CDR3 is made up of 16 amino acids. V lost 4 bases to trimming and J lost 8 bases; unmatched junction nucleotides: 15. The CDR3 sequence: CASSSLIAQGALGYTF. In nucleotides, the CDR3 is TGTGCCAGCAGTTCCCTTATAGCCCAGGGGGCGCTGGGCTACACCTTC.

This clone occurred once. The J gene is TRBJ2-5, the V gene TRBV4-1; TRBD2 is a possible D gene (5 bases). V lost 1 base to trimming and J lost 5 bases, with 11 bases between them. CDR3 length equals 14 residues. CDR1 MGHRA and CDR2 YSYEKL come from the germline V gene. DNA for the CDR3: TGCGCCAGCAGCCAAGGGACTCGGCGGGAGACCCAGTACTTC. Translating it yields CASSQGTRRETQYF.